Shown below are 27 T cell receptor beta chains from a single sample sequenced in a study of blood T cells in healthy people across ages. Combining a sample-barcoded 5' primer with a J-beta primer mix, a second PCR ran for 7 to 11 cycles. TCRdb reprocessed the 5' RACE reads via MiXCR and lists one record per CDR3 protein. The table lists 780,000 or so distinct CDR3 sequences, roughly 50% of them singletons. The sequenced sample consisted of blood. Every receptor here comes from a man aged 40-55 years in good health.

The V and J genes are TRBV5-1 and TRBJ2-1; 8 bases agree with TRBD1. The CDR3 loop spans 16 amino acids. Germline CDR1 SGHRS, CDR2 YFSETQ. J lost 7 bases, V lost 2 bases, and 11 bases had no gene match. The CDR3: CASSLGQGPGKNEQFF. The CDR3 DNA reads TGCGCCAGCAGCTTAGGACAGGGCCCCGGTAAGAATGAGCAGTTCTTC.

The V and J genes are TRBV4-1 and TRBJ2-1; 8 nucleotides line up with TRBD2. V was clipped by 0 bases and J by 7 bases; unmatched bases: 11. The CDR3 totals 17 residues. Germline lookup yields CDR1 MGHRA and CDR2 YSYEKL. The CDR3 DNA reads as TGCGCCAGCAGCCAAGATTCTGCACTAGCGGTCCAAAATGAGCAGTTCTTC. It encodes CASSQDSALAVQNEQFF.

The rearrangement uses TRBV9 and TRBJ2-3, with D possibly TRBD1 on 5 matching bases. The CDR3 has 15 amino acids. Trimming pared 0 bases from V and 2 bases from J, leaving 10 bases between. Germline CDR1 and CDR2: SGDLS and YYNGEE. The CDR3 region has the DNA TGTGCCAGCAGCGTAGCAGGGTTAGTCACAGATACGCAGTATTTT. Translation: CASSVAGLVTDTQYF.

This sequence joins TRBV4-3 and TRBJ2-3, with D possibly being TRBD2 (5 bases). Germline values: CDR1 LGHNA, CDR2 YSLEER. V was clipped by 1 base and J by 9 bases, with 11 bases between them. The CDR3 is 13 residues long. The CDR3, as DNA: TGCGCCAGCAGCCAAGGTCCCGGGAACACGCAGTATTTT. It yields the protein CASSQGPGNTQYF.

This clonotype was observed a few times. This chain uses TRBV7-2 with TRBJ1-2; tentative D call: TRBD1 (6 bases). From germline, CDR1 is SGHTA and CDR2 FQGNSA. This CDR3 region has 11 residues. Trimming cost V 5 bases and J 8 bases, with 9 bases left between them. In DNA, the CDR3 is TGTGCCAGCAGCCCAGGGGTCGGCTACACCTTC. As protein: CASSPGVGYTF.

This clonotype showed up just once. J is TRBJ1-5 and V is TRBV9, with a tentative D call TRBD1 (5 bases). V shed 8 bases and J shed 3 bases, with 12 bases lying between them. Germline V gene lookup returns CDR1 SGDLS and CDR2 YYNGEE. The CDR3 is 13 residues long. The CDR3 bases are TGTGCCAGTAGTGGGGGAATCAATCAGCCCCAGCATTTT. It yields the protein CASSGGINQPQHF. Filled out from reference TRBV9 and TRBJ1-5, the complete variable domain reads DSGVTQTPKHLITATGQRVTLRCSPRSGDLSVYWYQQSLDQGLQFLIQYYNGEERAKGNILERFSAQQFPDLHSELNLSSLELGDSALYFCASSGGINQPQHFGDGTRLSIL.

This chain uses TRBV12-3 or TRBV12-4 with TRBJ2-5, with 9 nucleotides matching TRBD2. The CDR3 contains 16 residues. Germline trimming cut 3 bases from V and 0 bases from J; bases unmatched to any gene: 5. Here the CDR3 DNA reads TGTGCCAGCAGTTTGGTGGCTAGCGGGAACCAAGAGACCCAGTACTTC. Translated: CASSLVASGNQETQYF.

This chain uses TRBV7-8 with TRBJ2-1; the D is unclear. Trimming removed 5 bases at V and 9 bases at J, with 11 bases between. CDR1 and CDR2 from the germline V gene are SGHVS and FQNEAQ. The CDR3 loop spans 12 amino acids. The CDR3 spells CASSHSRAEQFF. The CDR3 DNA reads as TGTGCCAGCAGCCACTCTCGGGCTGAGCAGTTCTTC. Full variable domain (remainder filled in from reference TRBV7-8 and TRBJ2-1): GAGVSQSPRYKVAKRGQDVALRCDPISGHVSLFWYQQALGQGPEFLTYFQNEAQLDKSGLPSDRFFAERPEGSVSTLKIQRTQQEDSAVYLCASSHSRAEQFFGPGTRLTVL.

This clonotype has a handful of counts. The chain uses TRBV29-1 and TRBJ2-1; D is possibly TRBD2 (7 bases). The CDR3 has 15 amino acids. CDR1 and CDR2 (germline): SQVTM, ANQGSEA. Between the trimmed V and J ends, which lost 5 bases and 6 bases, there was a span of 20 bases. The CDR3 DNA is TGCAGCGTTACCCTTAGGGGGGGGGCTCTCAATGAGCAGTTCTTC. Encoded protein: CSVTLRGGALNEQFF.

The chain carries TRBV6-2 or TRBV6-3 and TRBJ2-7; D might be TRBD1 or TRBD2, each matching 5 bases. CDR1 is MNHEY, CDR2 SVGEGT, per germline. With 6 bases removed from V and 3 bases from J, the gap between germline ends came to 18 bases. CDR3 length equals 15 residues. The chain's CDR3 is CASRKTGTPYYEQYF. As DNA, the CDR3 is TGTGCCAGCAGGAAAACCGGGACCCCCTACTACGAGCAGTACTTC.

This rearrangement joins TRBV7-2 to TRBJ1-2; maybe TRBD1 (5 bases). V shed 3 bases and J shed 5 bases, with 13 bases lying between them. CDR1 SGHTA and CDR2 FQGNSA come from the germline V gene. The CDR3 length is 14 residues. The CDR3 region has the DNA TGTGCCAGCAGCTTCATCGGGGGAATTTATGGCTACACCTTC. It codes for CASSFIGGIYGYTF.

The chain uses TRBV29-1 and TRBJ1-1, with TRBD1 matching over 9 bases. Germline V gene data show CDR1 as SQVTM and CDR2 as ANQGSEA. The V segment lost 5 bases and the J segment 5 bases; nucleotides outside the gene matches: 12. There are 15 residues in the CDR3. The CDR3 DNA sequence: TGCAGCGTTCGGTCTACAGGGGGCCGAGGGACTGAAGCTTTCTTT. This translates into CSVRSTGGRGTEAFF.

The chain links TRBV6-1 to TRBJ2-1, with 7 bases identical to TRBD1. The CDR3 spans 16 residues. V dropped 5 bases and J dropped 8; count of bases not matched to a gene: 15. Germline CDR1 reads MNHNS; CDR2 reads SASEGT. As DNA, the CDR3 is TGTGCCAGCAGTAGACGACAGGGTGACGAGGTAGATGAGCAGTTCTTC. Translation gives CASSRRQGDEVDEQFF.

The CDR3 reads CASSTSGQGANSPLHF. Here the CDR3 DNA reads TGTGCCAGCAGTACCTCGGGACAGGGGGCGAATTCACCCCTCCACTTT. The chain recombines TRBV6-5 with TRBJ1-6; 12 bases agree with TRBD1. V was clipped by 5 bases and J by 7 bases; unmatched bases: 6. CDR1 is MNHEY, CDR2 SVGAGI, per germline. The CDR3 sequence is 16 residues long.

The chain uses TRBV12-3 or TRBV12-4 and TRBJ2-7; 8 nucleotides match TRBD1. This CDR3 contains 16 residues. The V segment lost 8 bases and the J segment 6 bases; nucleotides outside the gene matches: 18. CDR3 in DNA: TGTGCCAGCGAGGAAACTCCGGGGACAGGAGCGTGCGAGCAGTACTTC. Its translation is CASEETPGTGACEQYF.

The chain joins TRBV7-3 to TRBJ1-1; weak D call: TRBD1 (5 bases). Germline V CDR1 and CDR2: SGHTA, FQGTGA. The CDR3 covers 15 residues. V lost 0 bases and J lost 3, with 11 bases in between. The CDR3 sequence is CASSLTGPLDTEAFF. The CDR3 DNA reads as TGTGCCAGCAGCTTAACGGGACCTTTGGACACTGAAGCTTTCTTT.

The rearrangement uses TRBV29-1 and TRBJ2-7, with D unclear. This CDR3 has 13 amino acids. The germline gives CDR1 SQVTM, CDR2 ANQGSEA. V lost 6 bases and J 10 bases, leaving 22 bases between the germline ends. CDR3 coding DNA: TGCAGCGTCTCCGGACCCCTCGCGTCGGCCCAGTACTTC. The encoded protein is CSVSGPLASAQYF.

A few counts support this clonotype. V is TRBV3-1 and J is TRBJ2-2; 8 bases match TRBD1. The germline CDR1 and CDR2 sequences are LGHDT and YNNKEL (reference sequence). This CDR3 comprises 15 residues. The trim removed 4 bases at V and 4 bases at J, leaving 5 bases unmatched. The CDR3 loop is CASSPGQVSTGELFF. In DNA form, the CDR3 reads TGTGCCAGCAGCCCGGGACAGGTTTCCACCGGGGAGCTGTTTTTT.

The gene calls are TRBV5-8 and TRBJ2-7; D perhaps matches TRBD2 (5 bases). Germline CDR1 reads SGHTS; CDR2 reads YDEGEE. V shed 6 bases and J shed 4 bases, with 20 bases lying between them. The CDR3 has 15 amino acids. The CDR3, as DNA: TGTGCCAGCACCCGAGCAAGAGGGAGTAGTTACGAGCAGTACTTC. Residues: CASTRARGSSYEQYF.

This chain uses TRBV6-2 or TRBV6-3 with TRBJ1-2, with a possible D match to TRBD1 (6 bases). CDR1 is MNHEY and CDR2 is SVGEGT in the germline V gene. V dropped 7 bases and J dropped 3 bases, with 9 bases sitting between them. This CDR3 is 12 amino acids long. For the CDR3, the DNA is TGTGCCAGCACCCGGACAGACTATGGCTACACCTTC. Protein product: CASTRTDYGYTF.

In the case of this clonotype: The junction does not match germline at one end; this may be a read error. The chain recombines TRBV4-1 with TRBJ2-7; D not resolved. The CDR3 is 15 residues long. Per germline, CDR1 MGHRA and CDR2 YSYEKL. The CDR3 region has the DNA TGCGCCAGCAGCCAAGATAGTAACAGCGCCTACGAGCAGCACTTC. As protein: CASSQDSNSAYEQHF.

This clonotype was seen ten or more times. The J gene is TRBJ2-7, the V gene TRBV5-1; possibly TRBD1 for D (5 bases). Germline CDR1 and CDR2: SGHRS and YFSETQ. The CDR3 spans 15 residues. Trimming stripped 0 bases from V and 6 bases from J, with 16 bases between. The CDR3 nucleotides read TGCGCCAGCAGCTTGGGAGTGGGATTGGGGCTCGAGCAGTACTTC. Its protein is CASSLGVGLGLEQYF.

The chain is built from TRBV7-9 and TRBJ1-2; tentatively, D is TRBD1 (6 bases). The V gene lost 4 bases and the J gene lost 5 bases, with 11 bases spanning the gap. The germline V gene encodes CDR1 SEHNR and CDR2 FQNEAQ (reference sequence). CDR3 length: 13 residues. CDR3 in amino acids: CASSSNREYGYTF. The CDR3 nucleotides are TGTGCCAGCAGCTCGAACAGGGAGTATGGCTACACCTTC.

This clonotype has more than one count but fewer than ten. The chain couples TRBV29-1 to TRBJ2-3; D is possibly TRBD1 (6 bases). In germline, CDR1 is SQVTM, CDR2 ANQGSEA. This CDR3 contains 16 residues. Trimming took 4 bases from V and 4 from J, leaving 21 bases between them. The CDR3 nucleotides read TGCAGCGTTGCCGCCCATGGGGACCCAGGGGCAGATACGCAGTATTTT. Translation: CSVAAHGDPGADTQYF.

This rearrangement joins TRBV10-3 to TRBJ1-6; 10 bases are shared with TRBD1. The CDR3 is made up of 15 amino acids. Germline assignment: CDR1 ENHRY and CDR2 SYGVKD. The junction had 4 bases not matched to a gene; V was cut back by 3 bases and J by 8 bases. CDR3 coding DNA: TGTGCCATCAGTGATCCCGGACAGGGGGATTCACCCCTCCACTTT. It yields the protein CAISDPGQGDSPLHF.

The chain carries TRBV7-2 and TRBJ2-7; 7 bases fit TRBD2. CDR1 is SGHTA, CDR2 FQGNSA, per germline. Losses at the gene ends were 4 bases for V and 3 bases for J; bases not matched to a gene: 6. The CDR3 has 14 residues. The CDR3 here is CASSSSGPIYEQYF. The CDR3 nucleotides are TGTGCCAGCAGCTCTAGCGGCCCGATCTACGAGCAGTACTTC.

The rearrangement links TRBV27 to TRBJ2-1; D is possibly TRBD1 (5 bases). V dropped 5 bases and J dropped 9 bases, with 8 bases sitting between them. Germline CDR1 reads MNHEY; CDR2 reads SMNVEV (reference sequence). There are 11 residues in the CDR3. The CDR3 nucleotides are TGTGCCAGCAGTGACAGCTTTGAGCAGTTCTTC. Protein product: CASSDSFEQFF.